This T cell receptor beta chain was identified during a study of cytomegalovirus exposure and HLA in healthy donors. Broader study findings: Despite most TCR sequences being rare, some public TCRs occurred in many donors. It was shown in a later analysis that HLA-associated TCR beta chains were more clonally expanded than other, equally common chains.

As for this clone: Its antigen is currently unknown.

The PCR had 60 Vbeta and 13 Jbeta primers. Only in-frame clones appear in the TCRdb table, and some are missing; sequencing was by immunoSEQ multiplex PCR. Here the sample spans fewer than 200,000 clones, around four fifths being singletons. Germline CDR1 and CDR2: MNHEY and SMNVEV (reference sequence). V lost 2 bases and J 3 bases, leaving 11 bases between the germline ends. The CDR3 contains 16 residues. The sample consisted of PBMCs. This receptor was identified in a man between 40 and 49 years old in good health and CMV-seropositive. The chain couples TRBV27 to TRBJ1-6; TRBD1 is a possible D gene (5 bases). CDR3 sequence (DNA): TGTGCCAGCAGTTTAGGGCCGACAGTCTATAATTCACCCCTCCACTTT. It yields the protein CASSLGPTVYNSPLHF.